This entry lists 28 T cell receptor beta chains sequenced from one sample in a study of blood T cells in healthy people across ages. For the second PCR, which ran for roughly 6 to 12 cycles, a sample-barcoded 5' primer and a J-beta primer mix were used. TCRdb used MiXCR to reprocess the 5' RACE reads, holding one entry per CDR3 protein. The data show 700,000 or so distinct CDR3 sequences, 22% seen once. Sequencing used blood. These TCRs come from a man between 70 and 80 years old in good health.

The chain combines TRBV18 with TRBJ1-1; the D gene is possibly TRBD1 (5 bases). This CDR3 is 14 amino acids long. V gave up 0 bases and J gave up 3 bases, with 8 bases separating them. Germline assignment: CDR1 KGHSH and CDR2 LQKENI. Here the CDR3 reads CASSPPREDTEAFF. CDR3 sequence (DNA): TGTGCCAGCTCACCACCCAGGGAGGACACTGAAGCTTTCTTT.

The chain recombines TRBV29-1 with TRBJ1-1; D is unclear. Germline CDR1 reads SQVTM; CDR2 reads ANQGSEA. CDR3 length: 14 residues. Between the trimmed V and J ends, which lost 2 bases and 1 base, there was a span of 11 bases. Here the CDR3 reads CSVELRGGNTEAFF. DNA of the CDR3: TGCAGCGTTGAACTAAGAGGAGGGAACACTGAAGCTTTCTTT.

The chain has TRBV6-5 and TRBJ1-4; perhaps TRBD1 as D (5 bases). Germline lookup yields CDR1 MNHEY and CDR2 SVGAGI. Trimming removed 6 bases from V and 7 bases from J, with 18 bases in between. CDR3 length equals 15 residues. CDR3 region: CASRKDPGSGEKLFF. The CDR3 region has the DNA TGTGCCAGCAGGAAAGACCCAGGGTCTGGTGAAAAACTGTTTTTT.

This clonotype was counted only a few times. The chain uses TRBV27 and TRBJ2-5; TRBD1 is a possible D gene (6 bases). Trimming shortened V by 4 bases and J by 4 bases, and 16 bases separated the two germline ends. The CDR3 contains 15 residues. Looked up from germline, CDR1 is MNHEY and CDR2 is SMNVEV (reference sequence). The CDR3 DNA sequence: TGTGCCAGCAGTTCCCCCCGACAGGTTCTAGAGACCCAGTACTTC. It encodes CASSSPRQVLETQYF.

This clonotype was seen a handful of times. The chain recombines TRBV12-3 or TRBV12-4 with TRBJ2-1; D gene ambiguous. The CDR3 is 14 amino acids. Trimming removed 3 bases at V and 0 bases at J, with 6 bases between. In DNA form, the CDR3 reads TGTGCCAGCAGTTTGTGGGGCTCCTACAATGAGCAGTTCTTC. This gives the protein CASSLWGSYNEQFF.

Ten or more counts support this clonotype. The junction shows a germline mismatch at one end, possibly a read error. The chain has TRBV20-1 and TRBJ2-7, with unresolved D. The CDR3 spans 13 residues. Germline values: CDR1 DFQATT, CDR2 SNEGSKA (reference sequence). CDR3 in amino acids: CSARDLKSFEQYF. The CDR3 region has the DNA TGCAGTGCTAGAGACCTTAAATCCTTCGAGCAGTACTTC.

The chain recombines TRBV5-1 with TRBJ2-3, with no clear D. Germline V gene sequence: CDR1 SGHRS, CDR2 YFSETQ. The ends were cut back, 3 bases at V and 5 bases at J, with 10 bases in the middle. The CDR3 totals 13 residues. Written as DNA, the CDR3 is TGCGCCAGCAGCTCCACCCCGTTAGATACGCAGTATTTT. This codes for CASSSTPLDTQYF.

In its sample, this clonotype was seen many times. The chain recombines TRBV12-3 or TRBV12-4 with TRBJ2-5; a possible D gene is TRBD2 (6 bases). V gave up 5 bases and J gave up 1 base, with 11 bases separating them. There are 14 residues in the CDR3. The CDR3 region is CASSPGTLQETQYF. The CDR3 nucleotides read TGTGCCAGCAGTCCCGGGACTCTCCAAGAGACCCAGTACTTC.

In DNA, the CDR3 is TGCAGTGCTAGGGAGGGACAGGGGCGCTATGGCTACACCTTC. Its protein product is CSAREGQGRYGYTF. V gene TRBV20-1 combines with J gene TRBJ1-2, with 10 bases identical to TRBD1. The length of the CDR3 is 14 residues. The V gene end was trimmed by 3 bases and the J gene end by 4 bases; junction bases not matched to a gene: 5. Germline values: CDR1 DFQATT, CDR2 SNEGSKA (reference sequence).

CDR3 in DNA: TGTGCCAGCAGTACAGGGGTAGGAAACACCATATATTTT. Translation: CASSTGVGNTIYF. V and J are TRBV2 and TRBJ1-3, with 7 bases identical to TRBD1. V lost 5 bases and J lost 4; bases outside the gene matches: 2. Germline V gene sequence: CDR1 SNHLY, CDR2 FYNNEI. The CDR3 totals 13 residues.

The V gene is TRBV10-1, the J gene TRBJ2-3; 8 bases fit TRBD2. Germline-derived CDR1 and CDR2 are WNHNN and SYGVQD (reference sequence). The V gene end was trimmed by 0 bases and the J gene end by 4 bases; junction bases not matched to a gene: 9. The CDR3 has 17 amino acids. CDR3 in amino acids: CASSESRLRGEADTQYF. In DNA form, the CDR3 reads TGCGCCAGCAGTGAGTCGAGGCTGCGGGGGGAAGCAGATACGCAGTATTTT.

The chain carries TRBV28 and TRBJ1-1; 7 nucleotides align to TRBD1. Trimming cost V 6 bases and J 0 bases; bases outside gene matches: 4. CDR1 and CDR2 (germline): MDHEN, SYDVKM. The CDR3 is made up of 14 amino acids. The CDR3, as DNA: TGTGCCAGCAGGATAGACAGGGTGAACACTGAAGCTTTCTTT. Protein product: CASRIDRVNTEAFF. Using reference TRBV28 and TRBJ1-1 for the parts outside the CDR3, the full variable domain is DVKVTQSSRYLVKRTGEKVFLECVQDMDHENMFWYRQDPGLGLRLIYFSYDVKMKEKGDIPEGYSVSREKKERFSLILESASTNQTSMYLCASRIDRVNTEAFFGQGTRLTVV.

The V and J genes are TRBV5-1 and TRBJ1-5; D remains unclear. Trimming stripped 0 bases from V and 0 bases from J, with 7 bases between. This CDR3 spans 15 amino acids. CDR1 is SGHRS, CDR2 YFSETQ, per germline. CDR3 amino acids: CASSLESGSNQPQHF. The CDR3 DNA is TGCGCCAGCAGCTTGGAATCGGGTAGCAATCAGCCCCAGCATTTT.

V is TRBV12-3 or TRBV12-4 and J is TRBJ2-4; the match to TRBD1 covers 7 bases. With V trimmed by 1 base and J by 9 bases, 21 bases remained unmatched. The CDR3 loop spans 19 amino acids. CDR3 bases: TGTGCCAGCAGTTTAGTAGTAGAGCCTGATGACAGGGTGGATAGCATTCAGTACTTC. Protein sequence: CASSLVVEPDDRVDSIQYF.

V and J are TRBV28 and TRBJ2-3, with 9 positions matching TRBD1. This CDR3 is 16 amino acids long. Germline V gives CDR1 MDHEN, CDR2 SYDVKM. V shed 6 bases and J 3 bases; nucleotides not matched to a gene: 10. CDR3 DNA sequence: TGTGCCAGCAGCTTAGGGGACAGGGTTTTAACAGATACGCAGTATTTT. Protein sequence: CASSLGDRVLTDTQYF. Supplemented by reference TRBV28 and TRBJ2-3, the full variable domain reads DVKVTQSSRYLVKRTGEKVFLECVQDMDHENMFWYRQDPGLGLRLIYFSYDVKMKEKGDIPEGYSVSREKKERFSLILESASTNQTSMYLCASSLGDRVLTDTQYFGPGTRLTVL.

For this clonotype: Since a much larger clone is just one base distant, this may be a read error. The chain links TRBV24-1 to TRBJ2-2; a weak D match, TRBD1 (8 bases). The CDR3 length is 17 residues. Germline CDR1 is KGHDR and CDR2 is SFDVKD. CDR3 in amino acids: CAASDPNGQGGTGELFF. The CDR3 DNA reads as TGTGCCGCCAGTGATCCTAATGGACAGGGAGGGACCGGGGAGCTGTTTTTT.

In this sample, this clonotype turned up many times. V is TRBV18 and J is TRBJ1-1; 9 bases agree with TRBD1. Germline trimming cut 8 bases from V and 3 bases from J; bases unmatched to any gene: 4. CDR3 length equals 13 residues. CDR1 KGHSH and CDR2 LQKENI come from the germline V gene. The CDR3 loop reads CASSRQGDTEAFF. The CDR3 DNA follows: TGTGCCAGCAGCAGACAGGGGGACACTGAAGCTTTCTTT.

This clonotype was observed a few times. The V call is TRBV5-6, the J call TRBJ1-1; no definite D call. V gave up 4 bases and J gave up 5 bases, with 12 bases separating them. The CDR3 extends over 13 amino acids. Germline V gives CDR1 SGHDT, CDR2 YYEEEE. The CDR3 DNA is TGTGCCAGCAGCCCTTCCGGGAGAACTGAAGCTTTCTTT. Translation gives CASSPSGRTEAFF.

The gene calls are TRBV20-1 and TRBJ1-2; D is perhaps TRBD1 (5 bases). CDR3 size: 13 residues. Germline V CDR1 and CDR2: DFQATT, SNEGSKA (reference sequence). The V end was cut by 5 bases, the J end by 0 bases, with 10 bases between. The CDR3 coding sequence is TGCAGTGCTCGGACACCAGCTAACTATGGCTACACCTTC. Its translation: CSARTPANYGYTF.

V is TRBV5-1 and J is TRBJ2-1; D might be TRBD1 (6 bases). This CDR3 is built from 15 residues. Germline-derived CDR1 and CDR2 are SGHRS and YFSETQ. Trimming left V 0 bases short and J 4 bases short, with 11 bases between. This chain's CDR3 is CASSLGDTPYNEQFF. In DNA, the CDR3 is TGCGCCAGCAGCTTGGGGGACACCCCTTACAATGAGCAGTTCTTC.

This clonotype was observed a handful of times. The chain recombines TRBV3-1 with TRBJ2-3; D is perhaps TRBD2 (5 bases). The CDR3 contains 15 residues. Germline V gene sequence: CDR1 LGHDT, CDR2 YNNKEL (reference sequence). Deletions cut 5 bases from V and 6 bases from J, with 18 bases between. CDR3: CASSSTRALADTQYF. In DNA, the CDR3 is TGTGCCAGCAGCTCAACTAGAGCATTAGCCGATACGCAGTATTTT.

The CDR3 bases are TGCAGTGCTAGTTCCGCGGTGTTTCCCTACGAGCAGTACTTC. Residues: CSASSAVFPYEQYF. The chain recombines TRBV20-1 with TRBJ2-1; no clear D gene. The J call may not be correct, given that the DNA end is closer to TRBJ2-7. The germline V gene encodes CDR1 DFQATT and CDR2 SNEGSKA (reference sequence). The CDR3 is 14 residues long.

The chain is built from TRBV5-1 and TRBJ1-1; TRBD1 might be the D (6 bases). There are 16 residues in the CDR3. CDR1 and CDR2 from the germline V gene are SGHRS and YFSETQ. Trimming left V 5 bases short and J 7 bases short, with 24 bases between. In nucleotides, the CDR3 is TGCGCCAGCAGGGATGTTCGACCCGCAGGGGTCGGTGAAGCTTTCTTT. Translating it yields CASRDVRPAGVGEAFF.

This clonotype was seen more than once but under ten times. This rearrangement joins TRBV28 to TRBJ2-7, with 8 bases identical to TRBD1. CDR1 is MDHEN and CDR2 is SYDVKM in the germline V gene. The V gene end was trimmed by 6 bases and the J gene end by 3 bases; junction bases not matched to a gene: 4. This CDR3 is 13 amino acids long. The CDR3 nucleotides are TGTGCCAGCAGGGACAGGGCGAACTACGAGCAGTACTTC. This encodes CASRDRANYEQYF.

This clonotype was counted at least ten times. This chain uses TRBV29-1 with TRBJ2-1; the D gene is possibly TRBD1 (5 bases). This CDR3 is built from 11 residues. The V end lost 4 bases, the J end lost 15 bases, and 16 bases lay between the germline ends. Germline V lookup: CDR1 SQVTM, CDR2 ANQGSEA. CDR3 in amino acids: CSVADSPSRFF. CDR3 nucleotide sequence: TGCAGCGTTGCTGACAGTCCGAGTCGGTTCTTC.

This clonotype has a handful of counts. The CDR3 region has the DNA TGTGCCAGCAGCTCCGGACTGGGGGCGGAGCTGTTTTTT. Amino acid sequence: CASSSGLGAELFF. The chain couples TRBV7-6 to TRBJ2-2, with D perhaps matching TRBD1 (6 bases). The germline V gene encodes CDR1 SGHVS and CDR2 FNYEAQ. Trimming took off 4 bases at V and 10 bases at J, with 13 bases between the two ends. The CDR3 extends over 13 amino acids.

This chain links TRBV20-1 with TRBJ2-3; 8 nucleotides line up with TRBD2. V trimming: 0 bases; J trimming: 1 base; junction bases outside the gene matches: 6. Germline CDR1 DFQATT, CDR2 SNEGSKA (reference sequence). This CDR3 has 16 residues. For the CDR3, the DNA is TGCAGTGCTAGAGATATTAACGGGAGGGGCACAGATACGCAGTATTTT. Its translation is CSARDINGRGTDTQYF.

This clonotype was seen more than once but under ten times. CDR3 region: CASRWSGSGETQYF. Here the CDR3 DNA reads TGTGCCAGCAGGTGGAGCGGGAGCGGAGAGACCCAGTACTTC. The chain combines TRBV12-3 or TRBV12-4 with TRBJ2-5; 8 bases agree with TRBD2. The CDR3 has 14 amino acids. Trimming took 6 bases from V and 4 from J; bases not matched to a gene: 7.